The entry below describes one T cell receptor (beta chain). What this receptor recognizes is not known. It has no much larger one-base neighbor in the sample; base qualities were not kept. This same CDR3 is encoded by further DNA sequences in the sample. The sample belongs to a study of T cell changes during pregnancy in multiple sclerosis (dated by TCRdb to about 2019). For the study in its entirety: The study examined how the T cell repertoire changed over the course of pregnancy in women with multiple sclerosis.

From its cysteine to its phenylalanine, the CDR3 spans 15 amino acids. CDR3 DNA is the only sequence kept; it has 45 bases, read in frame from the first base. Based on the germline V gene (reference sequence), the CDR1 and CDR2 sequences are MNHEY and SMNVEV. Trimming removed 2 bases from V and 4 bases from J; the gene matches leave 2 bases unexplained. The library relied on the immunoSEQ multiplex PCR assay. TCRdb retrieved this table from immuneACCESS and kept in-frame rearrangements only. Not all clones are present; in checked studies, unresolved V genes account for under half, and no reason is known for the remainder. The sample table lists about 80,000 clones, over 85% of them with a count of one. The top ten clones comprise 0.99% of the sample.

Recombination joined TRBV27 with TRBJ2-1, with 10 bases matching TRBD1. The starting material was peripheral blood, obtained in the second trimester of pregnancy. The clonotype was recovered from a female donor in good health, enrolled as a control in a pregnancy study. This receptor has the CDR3 CASSLGQGGYNEQFF. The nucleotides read TGTGCCAGCAGTTTAGGACAGGGGGGTTACAATGAGCAGTTCTTC.